The 27 T cell receptor beta chains below come from one sample, sequenced in a study of shared clonotypes between healthy human individuals. Repertoires were generated with immunoSEQ multiplex PCR, while TCRdb's copy carries only in-frame clones and drops some. The sample has around 2.5 million clones, roughly 93% seen once. Material: naive CD4+ T cells from PBMCs. Stated subset: CD45RA+ positively selected. All receptors come from a man between 18 and 35 years old in good health. Some clones in this sample may be carry-over from other donors' samples.

The chain has TRBV10-3 and TRBJ1-1; D not certain. The V gene lost 10 bases and the J gene lost 0 bases, with 18 bases spanning the gap. This CDR3 is 15 amino acids long. Germline CDR1 and CDR2: ENHRY and SYGVKD. CDR3: CATTSSTIMNTEAFF. The DNA of the CDR3 is TGTGCCACAACCTCTTCCACGATAATGAACACTGAAGCTTTCTTT.

The J gene is TRBJ1-4, the V gene TRBV6-4, with D possibly matching TRBD1 (5 bases). Per germline, CDR1 MRHNA and CDR2 SNTAGT. The germline V and J ends were trimmed by 5 bases and 0 bases, with 22 bases remaining between them. The length of the CDR3 is 19 residues. CDR3 in amino acids: CASSKLPKQETATNEKLFF. DNA for the CDR3: TGTGCCAGCAGTAAGCTACCCAAACAGGAAACTGCAACTAATGAAAAACTGTTTTTT.

This chain uses TRBV6-1 with TRBJ1-2; D might be TRBD1 (5 bases). This CDR3 region has 15 residues. CDR1 and CDR2 from the germline V gene are MNHNS and SASEGT. Trimming left V 2 bases short and J 4 bases short, with 14 bases between. CDR3 sequence (DNA): TGTGCCAGCAGTGAAATGGGGGAGGCCAGCTATGGCTACACCTTC. Its protein product is CASSEMGEASYGYTF.

The J gene is TRBJ2-7, the V gene TRBV27; D is possibly TRBD2 (5 bases). Germline lookup yields CDR1 MNHEY and CDR2 SMNVEV (reference sequence). Trimming left V 3 bases short and J 6 bases short, with 15 bases between. This CDR3 comprises 14 residues. This chain's CDR3 is CASSFERVGTEQYF. CDR3 in DNA: TGTGCCAGCAGTTTCGAGAGGGTGGGCACCGAGCAGTACTTC.

The V and J genes are TRBV28 and TRBJ1-4; 8 positions match TRBD1. CDR3 length: 18 amino acids. J gave up 7 bases and V 6 bases, and 19 bases lay outside the gene matches. CDR1 MDHEN and CDR2 SYDVKM come from the germline V gene. The CDR3 DNA reads as TGTGCCAGCAGCCAGCAGGCGGGCAGGGGGCAGGAGAGTGAAAAACTGTTTTTT. The encoded protein is CASSQQAGRGQESEKLFF.

J is TRBJ1-2 and V is TRBV28; D may be TRBD1 (5 bases). This CDR3 is built from 12 residues. The V end lost 7 bases, the J end lost 8 bases, and 14 bases lay between the germline ends. CDR1 MDHEN and CDR2 SYDVKM come from the germline V gene. The CDR3 bases are TGTGCCAGCACCGCGGGACGACCCGGCTACACCTTC. It codes for CASTAGRPGYTF.

The V and J genes are TRBV2 and TRBJ1-1, with no clear D. Trimming removed 3 bases at V and 3 bases at J, with 14 bases between. Germline V gene sequence: CDR1 SNHLY, CDR2 FYNNEI. The CDR3 contains 15 residues. As DNA, the CDR3 is TGTGCCAGCAGTGAGCCCCCCAGGATGTACACTGAAGCTTTCTTT. Amino acids: CASSEPPRMYTEAFF.

This chain's CDR3 is CASSTDRGWNTEAFF. The CDR3 nucleotides are TGTGCCAGCAGCACTGACAGGGGGTGGAACACTGAAGCTTTCTTT. V gene TRBV6-6 combines with J gene TRBJ1-1, with 9 bases matching TRBD1. The trim removed 6 bases at V and 1 base at J, leaving 6 bases unmatched. The CDR3 is 15 amino acids. Per the germline V gene, CDR1 is MNHNY and CDR2 is SVGAGI (reference sequence).

This chain joins TRBV5-1 and TRBJ1-1, with 11 bases that match TRBD1. The V gene end was trimmed by 2 bases and the J gene end by 6 bases; junction bases not matched to a gene: 6. CDR1 is SGHRS, CDR2 YFSETQ, per germline. This CDR3 region has 15 residues. The chain's CDR3 is CASSFGQGAQAEAFF. DNA of the CDR3: TGCGCCAGCAGCTTTGGACAGGGGGCGCAGGCTGAAGCTTTCTTT.

This clone has a handful of counts. The same CDR3 is also encoded by other DNA sequences in this sample. The gene calls are TRBV28 and TRBJ1-2, with a possible D match to TRBD1 (5 bases). CDR1 is MDHEN, CDR2 SYDVKM, per germline. This CDR3 has 12 residues. V lost 5 bases to trimming and J lost 5 bases, with 9 bases between them. The CDR3 DNA reads as TGTGCCAGCAGTCCGGGACGTTATGGCTACACCTTC. Amino acid sequence: CASSPGRYGYTF.

As concerns this clone: Other DNA sequences from this sample encode an identical CDR3 as well. The rearrangement joins TRBV5-1 to TRBJ2-7, with TRBD2 identical over 11 bases. The trim removed 3 bases at V and 2 bases at J, leaving 4 bases unmatched. This CDR3 spans 15 amino acids. Per germline, CDR1 SGHRS and CDR2 YFSETQ. The CDR3 loop reads CASSWGLADTYEQYF. The CDR3, as DNA: TGCGCCAGCAGCTGGGGACTAGCGGATACCTACGAGCAGTACTTC.

The rearrangement joins TRBV27 to TRBJ2-2; TRBD2 is a possible D gene (7 bases). In germline, CDR1 is MNHEY, CDR2 SMNVEV (reference sequence). V was pared by 3 bases and J by 2 bases, with 13 bases between. The CDR3 runs 16 residues. The CDR3 loop is CASSFGGAGNTGELFF. CDR3 in DNA: TGTGCCAGCAGTTTTGGGGGGGCCGGAAACACCGGGGAGCTGTTTTTT.

The rearrangement uses TRBV5-1 and TRBJ1-5, with 9 bases identical to TRBD1. V shed 0 bases and J 1 base; nucleotides not matched to a gene: 2. The CDR3 has 16 amino acids. CDR1 and CDR2 from the germline V gene are SGHRS and YFSETQ. The CDR3 DNA follows: TGCGCCAGCAGCTTGGGGACAGGGGAAAGCAATCAGCCCCAGCATTTT. It yields the protein CASSLGTGESNQPQHF.

The J gene is TRBJ2-7, the V gene TRBV14; D gene uncertain. V was pared by 5 bases and J by 0 bases, with 14 bases between. CDR1 and CDR2 (germline): SGHDN, FVKESK. The CDR3 spans 15 residues. CDR3 region: CASSAWTPGSYEQYF. CDR3 DNA: TGTGCCAGCAGCGCTTGGACCCCGGGCTCCTACGAGCAGTACTTC.

The rearrangement uses TRBV27 and TRBJ2-3; 7 positions match TRBD1. The CDR3 contains 19 residues. Per germline, CDR1 MNHEY and CDR2 SMNVEV (reference sequence). J lost 4 bases, V lost 0 bases, and 16 bases had no gene match. The CDR3 spells CASSLSGWYDRVGPDTQYF. DNA for the CDR3: TGTGCCAGCAGTTTATCGGGCTGGTACGACAGGGTGGGCCCAGATACGCAGTATTTT.

The V and J genes are TRBV2 and TRBJ1-3, with D hard to call. CDR1 SNHLY and CDR2 FYNNEI come from the germline V gene. V was shortened by 5 bases and J by 6 bases, with 5 bases between the two germline ends. The CDR3 sequence is 11 residues long. CDR3 residues: CASSPQNTIYF. CDR3 nucleotides: TGTGCCAGCAGTCCCCAAAACACCATATATTTT.

The V gene is TRBV28, the J gene TRBJ2-7; D is possibly TRBD2 (6 bases). Trimming took 5 bases from V and 4 from J, leaving 12 bases between them. There are 13 residues in the CDR3. Germline values: CDR1 MDHEN, CDR2 SYDVKM. The CDR3 here is CASSRISGYEQYF. The CDR3 nucleotides read TGTGCCAGCAGTAGAATTAGCGGATACGAGCAGTACTTC.

V usage is TRBV5-6 and J usage is TRBJ2-1, with TRBD1 matching 9 bases. J gave up 16 bases and V 1 base, and 6 bases lay outside the gene matches. The CDR3 contains 12 residues. In germline, CDR1 is SGHDT, CDR2 YYEEEE. CDR3 residues: CASSLIGTGSFF. The CDR3 DNA follows: TGTGCCAGCAGCTTGATCGGGACAGGGTCCTTCTTC.

The V call is TRBV29-1, the J call TRBJ2-2; D is unclear. Germline V gene lookup returns CDR1 SQVTM and CDR2 ANQGSEA. The V end lost 5 bases, the J end lost 2 bases, and 12 bases lay between the germline ends. The CDR3 covers 14 residues. The CDR3 loop reads CSVQKQVNTGELFF. The CDR3 DNA reads TGCAGCGTTCAAAAGCAGGTTAACACCGGGGAGCTGTTTTTT.

V gene TRBV5-1 combines with J gene TRBJ2-3, with a possible D match to TRBD1 (5 bases). The CDR3 has 15 residues. Germline V gene data show CDR1 as SGHRS and CDR2 as YFSETQ. The V and J ends lost 1 base and 1 base respectively, with 10 bases between them. CDR3 coding DNA: TGCGCCAGCAGCTTGTCCCCACAGGGCACAGATACGCAGTATTTT. As protein: CASSLSPQGTDTQYF.

The chain carries TRBV14 and TRBJ1-1, with no clear D. The V end lost 4 bases, the J end lost 2 bases, and 8 bases lay between the germline ends. Germline assignment: CDR1 SGHDN and CDR2 FVKESK. CDR3 size: 13 residues. CDR3 coding DNA: TGTGCCAGCAGCCTCAGTGACAACACTGAAGCTTTCTTT. This sequence encodes CASSLSDNTEAFF.

The V gene is TRBV28, the J gene TRBJ1-2, with D perhaps matching TRBD1 (5 bases). The germline CDR1 and CDR2 sequences are MDHEN and SYDVKM. V dropped 2 bases and J dropped 8 bases, with 27 bases sitting between them. The CDR3 is made up of 18 amino acids. CDR3 sequence (DNA): TGTGCCAGCAGTTTAGATCTGCCAGGCGGGACCCGGGCCGGAGGCTACACCTTC. This sequence encodes CASSLDLPGGTRAGGYTF.

V gene TRBV6-1 combines with J gene TRBJ2-2; D remains unclear. Trimming removed 11 bases from V and 2 bases from J, with 12 bases in between. Per the germline V gene, CDR1 is MNHNS and CDR2 is SASEGT. The CDR3 extends over 13 amino acids. The CDR3 DNA reads as TGTGCCGGGTCACTCCTCAACACCGGGGAGCTGTTTTTT. This translates into CAGSLLNTGELFF.

The V gene is TRBV2, the J gene TRBJ2-1, with 12 positions matching TRBD2. Germline CDR1 is SNHLY and CDR2 is FYNNEI. The V and J ends lost 7 bases and 1 base, in that order; junction bases with no gene match: 17. This CDR3 is built from 20 residues. This CDR3 is CASTFPLAGGVTASYNEQFF. The CDR3 DNA is TGTGCCAGCACATTCCCACTAGCGGGAGGTGTTACGGCTTCCTACAATGAGCAGTTCTTC.

This sequence joins TRBV10-1 and TRBJ1-4; the D gene is possibly TRBD1 (5 bases). V dropped 2 bases and J dropped 8 bases, with 21 bases sitting between them. This CDR3 comprises 17 residues. Germline-derived CDR1 and CDR2 are WNHNN and SYGVQD (reference sequence). DNA for the CDR3: TGCGCCAGCAGTGAGCGAAAACGACAGAGGAGGCGAGAAAAACTGTTTTTT. Its protein is CASSERKRQRRREKLFF.

The V and J genes are TRBV7-7 and TRBJ2-1; D perhaps matches TRBD2 (6 bases). CDR1 is SSHAT, CDR2 FNYEAQ, per germline (reference sequence). The CDR3 is 14 residues long. V was cut by 4 bases and J by 8 bases, with 15 bases left in between. The CDR3 here is CASSSGTPGDEQFF. The CDR3 nucleotides read TGTGCCAGCAGCTCCGGGACTCCGGGCGATGAGCAGTTCTTC.

This clone was seen more than once but under ten times. The sample contains more than one DNA sequence encoding this CDR3. The rearrangement uses TRBV28 and TRBJ2-7; the D gene could be TRBD1 or TRBD2 (5 bases each). The V and J ends lost 5 bases and 3 bases respectively, with 14 bases between them. Germline V gene data show CDR1 as MDHEN and CDR2 as SYDVKM. The CDR3 has 14 residues. The CDR3 sequence: CASSPPGLGYEQYF. In DNA, the CDR3 is TGTGCCAGCAGTCCCCCGGGGCTAGGCTACGAGCAGTACTTC.